The rows below give T cell receptor beta chains drawn from one sample of a study of shared clonotypes between healthy human individuals. The assay was immunoSEQ multiplex PCR, and TCRdb's table has in-frame clones only and misses some. The sample consists of approximately 2.5 million clones, around nine tenths of them appearing once. Sequenced sample: naive CD4+ T cells sorted from blood. The receptors stem from a man younger than 35 in good health. Each CDR3 is given with its conserved first and last residue. D genes are given only for firm matches. Clone size is stated in some rows and not others, as once, few, many or a class when expanded.

>NA|TRBJ2-6|NA|TRBV7-2
CASSLATGLSGANVLTF
TGTGCCAGCAGCTTAGCGACAGGCCTCTCTGGGGCCAACGTCCTGACTTTC
>NA|TRBJ2-1|TRBD2|TRBV5-1
CASSLDDSGNEQFF
TGCGCCAGCAGCTTGGATGATAGCGGGAATGAGCAGTTCTTC
>NA|TRBJ1-2|NA|TRBV5-4
CASSADGNYGYTF
TGTGCCAGCAGCGCGGACGGGAACTATGGCTACACCTTC
>NA|TRBJ1-2|TRBD1|TRBV5-1
CASSSPRGQGYGYTF
TGCGCCAGCAGCTCACCCAGGGGGCAAGGGTATGGCTACACCTTC
>NA|TRBJ2-7|TRBD2|TRBV5-1
CASSPGGWGTSGMSYEQYF
TGCGCCAGCAGCCCAGGTGGGTGGGGAACTAGCGGCATGTCCTACGAGCAGTACTTC
>NA|TRBJ1-4|NA|TRBV5-1
CASSLDREGEKLFF
TGCGCCAGCAGCTTGGACAGGGAGGGTGAAAAACTGTTTTTT
>NA|TRBJ1-3|NA|TRBV9
CASSVELQISGNTIYF
TGTGCCAGCAGCGTAGAACTACAGATCTCTGGAAACACCATATATTTT
>NA|TRBJ2-7|NA|TRBV4-3
CASSRFADRAYEQYF
TGCGCCAGCAGCCGGTTTGCGGACAGAGCTTACGAGCAGTACTTC
>NA|TRBJ1-4|NA|TRBV7-9
CASSYSGGNEKLFF
TGTGCCAGCAGCTACTCGGGGGGTAACGAAAAACTGTTTTTT
>NA|TRBJ2-5|TRBD1|TRBV25-1
CASSDPPDRVSETQYF
TGTGCCAGCAGTGACCCACCGGACAGGGTTTCAGAGACCCAGTACTTC
>once|TRBJ2-7|TRBD2|TRBV5-1
CASTRGGQSYEQYF
TGCGCCAGCACCCGGGGGGGCCAATCCTACGAGCAGTACTTC
>NA|TRBJ1-5|TRBD1|TRBV7-9
CASSPGTGAIGHQPQHF
TGTGCCAGCAGCCCCGGGACAGGGGCGATCGGGCATCAGCCCCAGCATTTT
>NA|TRBJ1-6|NA|TRBV5-4
CASSRESQNSPLHF
TGTGCCAGCAGCCGGGAGTCACAAAATTCACCCCTCCACTTT
>NA|TRBJ2-7|TRBD1|TRBV6-1
CASRDRGRYEQYF
TGTGCCAGCAGGGACAGGGGTCGCTACGAGCAGTACTTC
>NA|TRBJ1-4|NA|TRBV25-1
CASSEGWGEKLFF
TGTGCCAGCAGTGAAGGGTGGGGTGAAAAACTGTTTTTT
>NA|TRBJ2-5|NA|TRBV7-6
CASSLALGTGETQYF
TGTGCCAGCAGCTTAGCGCTGGGGACGGGGGAGACCCAGTACTTC
>NA|TRBJ2-7|TRBD1|TRBV29-1
CRATYLQGSGYEQYF
TGCAGAGCGACCTACCTACAGGGGTCGGGCTACGAGCAGTACTTC
>NA|TRBJ2-1|NA|TRBV29-1
CSVEDLGRGNEQFF
TGCAGCGTTGAAGATCTGGGAAGGGGCAATGAGCAGTTCTTC
>NA|TRBJ2-6|NA|TRBV29-1
CSAALSGGANVLTF
TGCAGCGCTGCCCTGAGTGGTGGGGCCAACGTCCTGACTTTC
>NA|TRBJ1-2|NA|TRBV30
CAWSVPPRGNYGYTF
TGTGCCTGGAGTGTACCCCCGCGGGGTAACTATGGCTACACCTTC
>NA|TRBJ2-7|TRBD1|TRBV25-1
CASSAGTGFSYEQYF
TGTGCCAGCAGTGCCGGGACAGGGTTCTCCTACGAGCAGTACTTC
>NA|TRBJ2-3|TRBD2|TRBV5-4
CASRRGTSGATDTQYF
TGTGCCAGCAGACGTGGGACTAGCGGGGCCACAGATACGCAGTATTTT
>NA|TRBJ2-7|NA|TRBV5-4
CASRKLGSGSYEQYF
TGTGCCAGCAGAAAACTCGGTAGCGGTTCCTACGAGCAGTACTTC
>NA|TRBJ2-2|NA|TRBV2
CASTRTANTGELFF
TGTGCCAGCACCCGGACAGCGAACACCGGGGAGCTGTTTTTT
>NA|TRBJ2-3|NA|TRBV6-6
CASSLEDTQYF
TGTGCCAGCAGCCTCGAGGATACGCAGTATTTT
>NA|TRBJ1-2|NA|TRBV10-3
CAISGGRREDGYTF
TGTGCCATCAGTGGAGGTCGGAGGGAAGATGGCTACACCTTC
>NA|TRBJ2-7|NA|TRBV11-2
CASSLSVQNSYEQYF
TGTGCCAGCAGCTTATCCGTCCAAAACTCCTACGAGCAGTACTTC
>NA|TRBJ1-6|NA|TRBV28
CASSLSGTPNSPLHF
TGTGCCAGCAGTTTAAGTGGGACCCCAAATTCACCCCTCCACTTT
>NA|TRBJ1-3|NA|TRBV15
CATSRAQNDPGNTIYF
TGTGCCACCAGCAGAGCACAGAACGACCCTGGAAACACCATATATTTT
>NA|TRBJ2-1|TRBD2|TRBV30
CAWSQAGPPEQFF
TGTGCCTGGAGCCAAGCGGGACCACCTGAGCAGTTCTTC
>NA|TRBJ1-1|TRBD1|TRBV6-1
CASFEPGQAPEAFF
TGTGCCAGCTTTGAGCCGGGACAGGCCCCTGAAGCTTTCTTT
>NA|TRBJ1-2|NA|TRBV6-1
CASSEVAGGNAGYTF
TGTGCCAGCAGTGAAGTCGCGGGCGGGAATGCTGGCTACACCTTC
>NA|TRBJ2-3|TRBD1|TRBV28
CASSLDRGTDTQYF
TGTGCCAGCAGCCTCGACAGGGGAACAGATACGCAGTATTTT
>NA|TRBJ2-7|TRBD2|TRBV6-5
CASKRAGLYEQYF
TGTGCCAGCAAAAGAGCGGGACTCTACGAGCAGTACTTC
>NA|TRBJ1-6|NA|TRBV6-6
CASSKGAAGTNSPLHF
TGTGCCAGCAGCAAGGGTGCGGCAGGGACTAATTCACCCCTCCACTTT
>once|TRBJ1-4|NA|TRBV19
CASSPGQPQREKLFF
TGTGCCAGTAGCCCCGGACAGCCCCAAAGGGAAAAACTGTTTTTT
>NA|TRBJ1-6|NA|TRBV6-6
CASRWHINSPLHF
TGTGCCAGCAGGTGGCATATAAATTCACCCCTCCACTTT
>NA|TRBJ2-7|NA|TRBV6-5
CASSYEDSRTYEQYF
TGTGCCAGCAGTTACGAGGACAGCAGGACCTACGAGCAGTACTTC
>NA|TRBJ1-6|NA|TRBV5-1
CASSLEGRAGNSPLHF
TGCGCCAGCAGCTTGGAGGGGCGGGCCGGGAATTCACCCCTCCACTTT
>NA|TRBJ1-5|NA|TRBV19
CASSIVGTTSNQPQHF
TGTGCCAGTAGTATAGTAGGGACAACTAGCAATCAGCCCCAGCATTTT
>NA|TRBJ2-1|NA|TRBV6-1
CASSVRWNEQFF
TGTGCCAGCAGTGTTAGGTGGAATGAGCAGTTCTTC